This TCR beta chain was sequenced during a study of blood T cell repertoires in COVID-19. Across the whole study: Acute-phase and convalescent COVID-19 samples originated in the United States, Italy and Spain. Nucleic acid was either cDNA or gDNA, and it came from T cells, B-cell-depleted T cells, or PBMCs.

Recovery meant two consecutive negative NP/OP PCR tests, professional clearance, or resolved symptoms. This clone was picked up one time. The sample contains more than one DNA sequence encoding this CDR3. CDR1 is SGDLS and CDR2 is YYNGEE in the germline V gene. V lost 0 bases and J lost 0; bases outside the gene matches: 2. CDR3 length: 16 amino acids. Clones were sequenced by immunoSEQ multiplex PCR, and TCRdb holds only the in-frame ones, with some missing. Altogether just under 250,000 clones are present, around 89% being singletons, with the ten largest covering approximately 4.1%. The TCR was taken from a woman aged 30 to 39 who had recovered from COVID-19. The chain recombines TRBV9 with TRBJ2-1; TRBD2 agrees at 8 bases. Source material: PBMCs or T cells enriched from blood (not recorded which). CDR3 loop: CASSVDGTSSYNEQFF. In DNA, the CDR3 is TGTGCCAGCAGCGTAGATGGGACTAGCTCCTACAATGAGCAGTTCTTC.